A single T cell receptor (beta chain) is shown here with its context. The target antigen is unknown. These data are taken from a study of T cells expressing NK-cell markers. Overall study: With respect to HCMV, seven of the eight sequenced donors were seropositive, and one was seronegative.

Template switching by 5'RACE with UMIs generated the TCR beta cDNA. TCRdb reprocessed the 5' RACE reads and keeps a single row for each CDR3 protein, giving no DNA. The sample shows over 150,000 distinct CDR3 sequences, and around a third sits with its ten largest clones. Findings and caveats of the study: There were four donors in whom these clonotypes also led the CD3+CD56-NKG2C+ fraction.

The CDR3 covers 13 residues. This clonotype was sampled from a woman aged 45-65 years in good health. The sequenced sample was blood T cells: a sorted CD56 or NKG2C T cell subset, CD4+ or CD8+ T cells, or bulk PBMC T cells (not recorded which). This chain joins TRBV21-1 and TRBJ2-1. TRBV21-1 is a pseudogene segment. This CDR3 is CASSKLEVTEQFF.